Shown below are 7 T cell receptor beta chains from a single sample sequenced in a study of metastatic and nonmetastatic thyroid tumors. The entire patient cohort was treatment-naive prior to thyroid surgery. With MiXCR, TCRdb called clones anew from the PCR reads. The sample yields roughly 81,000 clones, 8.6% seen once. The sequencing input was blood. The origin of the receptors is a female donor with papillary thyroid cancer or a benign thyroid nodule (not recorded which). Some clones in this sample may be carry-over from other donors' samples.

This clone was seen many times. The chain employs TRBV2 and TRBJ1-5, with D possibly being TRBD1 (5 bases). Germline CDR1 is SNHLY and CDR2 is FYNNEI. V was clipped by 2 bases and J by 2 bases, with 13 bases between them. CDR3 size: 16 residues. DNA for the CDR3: TGTGCCAGCAGTGAAAGTGAGGGGAACGGCAATCAGCCCCAGCATTTT. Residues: CASSESEGNGNQPQHF.

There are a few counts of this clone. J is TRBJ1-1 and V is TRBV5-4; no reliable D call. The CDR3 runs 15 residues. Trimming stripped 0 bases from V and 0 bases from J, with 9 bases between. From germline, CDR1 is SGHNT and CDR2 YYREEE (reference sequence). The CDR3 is CASSLEPSMNTEAFF. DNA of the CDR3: TGTGCCAGCAGCTTGGAACCGTCCATGAACACTGAAGCTTTCTTT.

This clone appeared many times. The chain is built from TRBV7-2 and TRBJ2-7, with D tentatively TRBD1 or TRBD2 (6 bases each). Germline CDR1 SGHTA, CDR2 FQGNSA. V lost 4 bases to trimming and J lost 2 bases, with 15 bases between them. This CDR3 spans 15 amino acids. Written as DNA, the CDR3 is TGTGCCAGCAGCTCCCTGCCGGGGGACACCTACGAGCAGTACTTC. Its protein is CASSSLPGDTYEQYF.

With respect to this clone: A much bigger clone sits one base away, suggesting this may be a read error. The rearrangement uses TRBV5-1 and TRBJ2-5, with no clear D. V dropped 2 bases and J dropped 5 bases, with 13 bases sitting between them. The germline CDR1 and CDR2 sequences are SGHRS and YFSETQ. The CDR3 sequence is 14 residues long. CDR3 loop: CASSFYPHTETQYF. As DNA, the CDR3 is TGCGCCAGCAGCTTTTATCCCCACACGGAGACCCAGTACTTC.

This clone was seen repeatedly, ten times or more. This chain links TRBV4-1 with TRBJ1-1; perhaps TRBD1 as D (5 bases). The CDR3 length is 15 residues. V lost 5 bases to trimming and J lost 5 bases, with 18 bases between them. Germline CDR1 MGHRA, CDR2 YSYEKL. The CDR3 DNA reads TGCGCCAGCAGCAAAGGGGATCTGGTTTGGACTGAAGCTTTCTTT. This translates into CASSKGDLVWTEAFF.

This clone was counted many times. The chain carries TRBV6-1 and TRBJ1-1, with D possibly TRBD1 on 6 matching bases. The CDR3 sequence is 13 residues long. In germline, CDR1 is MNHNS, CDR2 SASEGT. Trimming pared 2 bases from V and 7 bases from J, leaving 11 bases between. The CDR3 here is CASSENKGGEAFF. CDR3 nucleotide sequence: TGTGCCAGCAGTGAAAATAAGGGGGGTGAAGCTTTCTTT.

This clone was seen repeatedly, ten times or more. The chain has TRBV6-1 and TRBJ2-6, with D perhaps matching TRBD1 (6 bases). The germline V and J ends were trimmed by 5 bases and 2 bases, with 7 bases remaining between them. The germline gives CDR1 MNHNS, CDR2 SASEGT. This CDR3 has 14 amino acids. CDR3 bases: TGTGCCAGCAGTAGGACAGCTGGGGCCAACGTCCTGACTTTC. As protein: CASSRTAGANVLTF.